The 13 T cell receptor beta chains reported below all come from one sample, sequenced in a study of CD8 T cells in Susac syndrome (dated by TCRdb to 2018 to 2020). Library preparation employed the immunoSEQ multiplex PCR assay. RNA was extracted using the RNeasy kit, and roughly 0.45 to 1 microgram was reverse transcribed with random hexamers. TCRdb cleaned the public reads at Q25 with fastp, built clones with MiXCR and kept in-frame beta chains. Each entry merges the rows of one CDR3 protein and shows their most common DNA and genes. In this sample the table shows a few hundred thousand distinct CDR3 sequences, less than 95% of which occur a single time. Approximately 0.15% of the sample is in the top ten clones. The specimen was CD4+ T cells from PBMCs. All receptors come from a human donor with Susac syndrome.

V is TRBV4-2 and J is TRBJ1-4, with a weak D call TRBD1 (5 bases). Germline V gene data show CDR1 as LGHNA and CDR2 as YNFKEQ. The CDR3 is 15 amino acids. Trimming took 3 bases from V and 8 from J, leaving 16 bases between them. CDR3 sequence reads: CASSHPARGAEKLFF. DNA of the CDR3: TGTGCCAGCAGCCATCCTGCGAGGGGTGCCGAAAAACTGTTTTTT.

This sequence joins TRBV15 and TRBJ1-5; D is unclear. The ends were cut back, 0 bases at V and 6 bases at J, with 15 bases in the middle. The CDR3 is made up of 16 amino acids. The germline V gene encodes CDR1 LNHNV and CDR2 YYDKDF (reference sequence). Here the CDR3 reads CATSRDAGRVSQPQHF. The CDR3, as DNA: TGTGCCACCAGCAGAGATGCTGGGAGGGTGAGTCAGCCCCAGCATTTT.

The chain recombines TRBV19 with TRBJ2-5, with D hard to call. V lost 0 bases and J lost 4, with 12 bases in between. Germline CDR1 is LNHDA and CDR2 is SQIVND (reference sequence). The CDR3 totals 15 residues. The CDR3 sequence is CASSIDPQALETQYF. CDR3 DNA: TGTGCCAGTAGTATAGATCCGCAGGCCCTAGAGACCCAGTACTTC. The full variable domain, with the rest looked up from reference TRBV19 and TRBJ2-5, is DGGITQSPKYLFRKEGQNVTLSCEQNLNHDAMYWYRQDPGQGLRLIYYSQIVNDFQKGDIAEGYSVSREKKESFPLTVTSAQKNPTAFYLCASSIDPQALETQYFGPGTRLLVL.

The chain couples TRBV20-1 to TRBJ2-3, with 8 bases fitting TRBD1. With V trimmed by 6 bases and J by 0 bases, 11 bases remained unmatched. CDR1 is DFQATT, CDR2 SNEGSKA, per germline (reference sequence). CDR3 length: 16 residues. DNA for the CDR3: TGCAGTGCCTCCAACCTCAGGGGGCCTAGCACAGATACGCAGTATTTT. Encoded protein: CSASNLRGPSTDTQYF.

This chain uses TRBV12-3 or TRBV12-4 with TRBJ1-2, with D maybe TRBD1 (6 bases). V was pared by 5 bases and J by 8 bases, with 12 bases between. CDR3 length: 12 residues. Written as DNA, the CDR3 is TGTGCCAGCAGTACGGGGGCAGCGGGCTACACCTTC. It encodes CASSTGAAGYTF.

This CDR3 is CASSRMGRDKLFF. The CDR3 DNA follows: TGTGCCAGCAGCAGAATGGGGAGGGATAAACTGTTTTTT. The chain couples TRBV2 to TRBJ1-4, with D unclear. The CDR3 is 13 amino acids. Germline CDR1 reads SNHLY; CDR2 reads FYNNEI. The germline V and J ends were trimmed by 6 bases and 11 bases, with 16 bases remaining between them.

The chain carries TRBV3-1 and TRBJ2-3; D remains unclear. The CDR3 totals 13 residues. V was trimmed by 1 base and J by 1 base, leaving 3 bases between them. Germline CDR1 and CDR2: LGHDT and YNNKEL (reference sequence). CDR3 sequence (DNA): TGTGCCAGCAGCCAAGCCGGCACAGATACGCAGTATTTT. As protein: CASSQAGTDTQYF.

CDR3 bases: TGTGCCAGCCATGAGACGGGGAATTCACCCCTCCACTTT. Protein product: CASHETGNSPLHF. The chain links TRBV19 to TRBJ1-6; D gene ambiguous. V lost 9 bases to trimming and J lost 7 bases, with 13 bases between them. In germline, CDR1 is LNHDA, CDR2 SQIVND (reference sequence). This CDR3 region has 13 residues.

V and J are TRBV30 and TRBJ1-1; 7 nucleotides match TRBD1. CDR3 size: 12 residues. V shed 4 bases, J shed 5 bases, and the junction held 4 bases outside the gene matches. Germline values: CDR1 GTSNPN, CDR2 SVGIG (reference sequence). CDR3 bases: TGTGCCTGGACAGGGGGGAGAACTGAAGCTTTCTTT. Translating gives CAWTGGRTEAFF.

The CDR3 protein is CSVEVGTGNREQYF. In DNA form, the CDR3 reads TGCAGCGTTGAAGTGGGAACAGGGAATCGCGAGCAGTACTTC. V is TRBV29-1 and J is TRBJ2-7, with D perhaps matching TRBD1 (6 bases). V was pared by 1 base and J by 6 bases, with 16 bases between. The CDR3 is 14 residues long. From germline, CDR1 is SQVTM and CDR2 ANQGSEA.

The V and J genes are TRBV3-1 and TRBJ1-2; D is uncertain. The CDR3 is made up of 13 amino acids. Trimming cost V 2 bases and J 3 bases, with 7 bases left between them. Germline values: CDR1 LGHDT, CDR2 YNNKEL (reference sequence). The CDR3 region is CASSQIRDYGYTF. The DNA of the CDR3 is TGTGCCAGCAGCCAAATTCGGGACTATGGCTACACCTTC. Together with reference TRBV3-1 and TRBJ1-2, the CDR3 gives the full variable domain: DTAVSQTPKYLVTQMGNDKSIKCEQNLGHDTMYWYKQDSKKFLKIMFSYNNKELIINETVPNRFSPKSPDKAHLNLHINSLELGDSAVYFCASSQIRDYGYTFGSGTRLTVV.

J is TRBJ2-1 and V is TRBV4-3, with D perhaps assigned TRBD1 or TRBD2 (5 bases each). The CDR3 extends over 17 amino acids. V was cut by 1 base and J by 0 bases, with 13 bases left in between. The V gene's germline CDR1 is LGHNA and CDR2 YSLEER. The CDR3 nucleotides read TGCGCCAGCAGCCAAGTCGGTCGGGGCAGCTCCTACAATGAGCAGTTCTTC. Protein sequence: CASSQVGRGSSYNEQFF.

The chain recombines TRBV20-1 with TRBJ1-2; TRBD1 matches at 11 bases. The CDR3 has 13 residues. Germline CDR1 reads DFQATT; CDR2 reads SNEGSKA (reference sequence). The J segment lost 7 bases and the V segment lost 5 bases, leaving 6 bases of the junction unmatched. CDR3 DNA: TGCAGTGCTTGGACAGGGGGCGGCGGTGGCTACACCTTC. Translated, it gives CSAWTGGGGGYTF.